These T cell receptor beta chains were read from a single sample in a study of Graves' ophthalmopathy and Graves' hyperthyroidism. TCRdb ran MiXCR on the multiplex PCR reads and lists one entry per CDR3 protein. The sample lists around 1.1 million distinct CDR3 sequences, 36% occurring once. Sequenced sample: peripheral blood or thyroid tissue (not recorded which). The origin of the receptors is an adult man with Graves' hyperthyroidism. Both conserved end residues are part of each CDR3. The order of the fields is V gene, J gene, clone size, D gene, CDR3 length, CDR3 protein, CDR3 DNA. D genes are given only for firm matches. Size tells how often a clone was seen (once, few, many) or the class of an expanded clone, and some rows leave it out.

v_call: TRBV5-8; j_call: TRBJ2-7; clone_size: many; d_call: NA; cdr3_length: 13; cdr3_aa: CASSPIWEYEQYF; cdr3_nt: TGTGCCAGCAGCCCTATTTGGGAATACGAGCAGTACTTC
v_call: TRBV2; j_call: TRBJ1-1; clone_size: NA; d_call: NA; cdr3_length: 14; cdr3_aa: CASTRGQAGTEAFF; cdr3_nt: TGTGCCAGCACCCGGGGGCAGGCTGGCACTGAAGCTTTCTTT
v_call: TRBV6-6; j_call: TRBJ1-5; clone_size: NA; d_call: NA; cdr3_length: 12; cdr3_aa: CASSYLRGPQHF; cdr3_nt: TGTGCCAGCAGTTATCTCCGGGGGCCCCAGCATTTT
v_call: TRBV3-1; j_call: TRBJ1-6; clone_size: many; d_call: NA; cdr3_length: 16; cdr3_aa: CASSHVQDSLKSPLHF; cdr3_nt: TGTGCCAGCAGCCATGTTCAGGACAGTCTCAAATCACCCCTCCACTTT
v_call: TRBV15; j_call: TRBJ1-2; clone_size: NA; d_call: NA; cdr3_length: 16; cdr3_aa: CATSSPRAGTDYGYTF; cdr3_nt: TGTGCCACCAGCAGTCCTAGAGCCGGGACGGATTATGGCTACACCTTC
v_call: TRBV20-1; j_call: TRBJ1-5; clone_size: NA; d_call: NA; cdr3_length: 15; cdr3_aa: CSARSRDGLMQPQHF; cdr3_nt: TGCAGTGCTAGGAGTAGGGACGGGTTAATGCAGCCCCAGCATTTT
v_call: TRBV10-3; j_call: TRBJ2-7; clone_size: many; d_call: TRBD1; cdr3_length: 12; cdr3_aa: CAISGQGYEQYF; cdr3_nt: TGTGCCATCAGCGGACAGGGCTACGAGCAGTACTTC
v_call: TRBV15; j_call: TRBJ2-7; clone_size: many; d_call: TRBD1; cdr3_length: 12; cdr3_aa: CATRDRDDEQYF; cdr3_nt: TGTGCCACAAGAGACAGGGACGACGAGCAGTACTTC
v_call: TRBV12-3/TRBV12-4; j_call: TRBJ1-4; clone_size: many; d_call: NA; cdr3_length: 14; cdr3_aa: CASSLWGANEKLFF; cdr3_nt: TGTGCCAGCAGTTTATGGGGGGCTAATGAAAAACTGTTTTTT
v_call: TRBV12-3/TRBV12-4; j_call: TRBJ2-7; clone_size: many; d_call: NA; cdr3_length: 11; cdr3_aa: CASSSGREQYF; cdr3_nt: TGTGCCAGCAGTTCCGGCAGGGAGCAGTACTTC
v_call: TRBV2; j_call: TRBJ2-7; clone_size: NA; d_call: TRBD1; cdr3_length: 14; cdr3_aa: CATSPGTGGYEQYF; cdr3_nt: TGTGCCACTTCCCCCGGGACAGGGGGCTACGAGCAGTACTTC